This entry lists 25 T cell receptor beta chains sequenced from one sample in a study of blood T cell repertoires in COVID-19. The data were produced by immunoSEQ multiplex PCR, yet TCRdb's version contains in-frame clones alone and is incomplete. The table lists fewer than 350,000 clones, about 91% of them singletons, with 2.8% in the top ten. The sequencing sample was made of PBMCs or T cells enriched from blood (not recorded which). The receptors were sampled from a man aged 35 to 55 who had been exposed to COVID-19.

V gene TRBV28 combines with J gene TRBJ1-1; no firm D call. The CDR3 is 13 amino acids. CDR1 is MDHEN, CDR2 SYDVKM, per germline. V was trimmed by 3 bases and J by 0 bases, leaving 5 bases between them. CDR3 protein: CASSFKMNTEAFF. For the CDR3, the DNA is TGTGCCAGCAGTTTCAAAATGAACACTGAAGCTTTCTTT.

The genes are TRBV11-3 and TRBJ1-1; D perhaps matches TRBD1 (6 bases). Trimming shortened V by 4 bases and J by 1 base, and 10 bases separated the two germline ends. The CDR3 sequence is 14 residues long. Germline CDR1 SGHNT, CDR2 YENEEA. The CDR3 sequence is CASSSRGQNTEAFF. The CDR3, as DNA: TGTGCCAGCAGCTCCCGGGGACAGAACACTGAAGCTTTCTTT.

J is TRBJ2-2 and V is TRBV29-1, with TRBD2 matching over 9 bases. Germline assignment: CDR1 SQVTM and CDR2 ANQGSEA. V lost 7 bases to trimming and J lost 7 bases; unmatched junction nucleotides: 10. The CDR3 contains 14 residues. The CDR3 reads CSARGLAGIGELFF. CDR3 sequence (DNA): TGCAGCGCTAGGGGGCTAGCGGGAATCGGGGAGCTGTTTTTT.

The rearrangement joins TRBV30 to TRBJ2-3, with 7 positions matching TRBD2. Germline V gene lookup returns CDR1 GTSNPN and CDR2 SVGIG (reference sequence). V was pared by 0 bases and J by 0 bases, with 3 bases of the junction left unmatched. This CDR3 has 15 amino acids. DNA of the CDR3: TGTGCCTGGAGTGTAGCTAGCGGAAGCACAGATACGCAGTATTTT. This codes for CAWSVASGSTDTQYF.

The chain combines TRBV5-1 with TRBJ1-5, with 8 positions matching TRBD1. This CDR3 has 15 residues. The V gene's germline CDR1 is SGHRS and CDR2 YFSETQ. With V trimmed by 4 bases and J by 2 bases, 5 bases remained unmatched. The CDR3 coding sequence is TGCGCCAGCAGCGCCGGGACAGGAGGCAATCAGCCCCAGCATTTT. Amino acids: CASSAGTGGNQPQHF.

This chain connects TRBV15 to TRBJ2-4; D is possibly TRBD2 (7 bases). Trimming removed 0 bases at V and 10 bases at J, with 22 bases between. The CDR3 is 17 residues long. Looked up from germline, CDR1 is LNHNV and CDR2 is YYDKDF (reference sequence). Here the CDR3 reads CATSRDTWGGGVGIQYF. CDR3 DNA: TGTGCCACCAGCAGAGACACTTGGGGAGGGGGTGTCGGGATTCAGTACTTC.

The chain uses TRBV27 and TRBJ2-7; 7 bases are a match to TRBD2. Germline V gives CDR1 MNHEY, CDR2 SMNVEV (reference sequence). V dropped 2 bases and J dropped 1; count of bases not matched to a gene: 8. This CDR3 has 16 amino acids. The CDR3: CASSLAGEYLSYEQYF. As DNA, the CDR3 is TGTGCCAGCAGTTTAGCGGGGGAGTATTTATCCTACGAGCAGTACTTC.

The rearrangement uses TRBV7-9 and TRBJ1-2; no reliable D call. This CDR3 has 16 amino acids. Trimming left V 5 bases short and J 7 bases short, with 23 bases between. From germline, CDR1 is SEHNR and CDR2 FQNEAQ (reference sequence). The CDR3 nucleotides read TGTGCCAGCAGCCCTGGTGGTCGGGAAGGGAGTCCTGGCTACACCTTC. The encoded protein is CASSPGGREGSPGYTF.

The CDR3 DNA reads as TGTGCCAGCAGCCAGGCACAGGGTAATAGTCAGCCCCAGCATTTT. It encodes CASSQAQGNSQPQHF. This chain uses TRBV4-2 with TRBJ1-5; a possible D gene is TRBD1 (6 bases). The CDR3 extends over 15 amino acids. Germline V lookup: CDR1 LGHNA, CDR2 YNFKEQ. Between the trimmed V and J ends, which lost 3 bases and 6 bases, there was a span of 15 bases.

This clone was recorded only once. The chain employs TRBV2 and TRBJ2-7; 7 nucleotides agree with TRBD1. The germline V gene encodes CDR1 SNHLY and CDR2 FYNNEI. The CDR3 consists of 15 residues. J was trimmed by 1 base and V by 2 bases; bases with no gene match: 5. CDR3 residues: CASSEWGQTSYEQYF. CDR3 coding DNA: TGTGCCAGCAGTGAATGGGGACAGACTTCCTACGAGCAGTACTTC.

The genes are TRBV4-1 and TRBJ2-1, with 7 nucleotides matching TRBD1. CDR1 MGHRA and CDR2 YSYEKL come from the germline V gene. The CDR3 loop spans 17 amino acids. Unmatched junction bases numbered 12, after V lost 1 base and J lost 6 bases. The CDR3 protein is CASSQGAARQGINEQFF. In DNA, the CDR3 is TGCGCCAGCAGCCAAGGGGCGGCGAGACAGGGAATCAATGAGCAGTTCTTC.

The chain joins TRBV6-5 to TRBJ2-7, with D possibly TRBD1 on 5 matching bases. The V and J ends lost 6 bases and 5 bases respectively, with 20 bases between them. The length of the CDR3 is 15 residues. Germline-derived CDR1 and CDR2 are MNHEY and SVGAGI. This CDR3 is CASSQGHSTLDEQYF. The CDR3 DNA follows: TGTGCCAGCAGCCAAGGACATTCCACCTTGGACGAGCAGTACTTC.

The rearrangement uses TRBV7-2 and TRBJ1-5; TRBD1 is a possible D gene (5 bases). V lost 6 bases and J 3 bases, leaving 18 bases between the germline ends. The CDR3 contains 16 residues. Germline-derived CDR1 and CDR2 are SGHTA and FQGNSA. CDR3 sequence (DNA): TGTGCCAGCAGTCACGGGAGGGGCGCTTACAATCAGCCCCAGCATTTT. Protein sequence: CASSHGRGAYNQPQHF.

The chain combines TRBV7-9 with TRBJ2-7; TRBD2 matches at 10 bases. The germline V gene has CDR1 SEHNR and CDR2 FQNEAQ (reference sequence). This CDR3 contains 15 residues. The ends lost 3 bases at V and 5 bases at J; junction bases unmatched: 7. The CDR3 nucleotides are TGTGCCAGCAGCTTGGGCGGGACTAGCGCTAACGAGCAGTACTTC. This codes for CASSLGGTSANEQYF.

V is TRBV7-9 and J is TRBJ2-7, with D maybe TRBD1 (7 bases). Looked up from germline, CDR1 is SEHNR and CDR2 is FQNEAQ (reference sequence). The CDR3 is 16 amino acids. V lost 2 bases to trimming and J lost 2 bases, with 16 bases between them. The CDR3 DNA sequence: TGTGCCAGCAGCTTATCCGGGACTCAGGGGGCCTACGAGCAGTACTTC. Encoded protein: CASSLSGTQGAYEQYF.

This clone was counted a single time. This chain joins TRBV7-9 and TRBJ1-5; D call uncertain. The V gene's germline CDR1 is SEHNR and CDR2 FQNEAQ (reference sequence). This CDR3 region has 13 residues. Trimming cost V 2 bases and J 2 bases, with 4 bases left between them. In DNA form, the CDR3 reads TGTGCCAGCAGCTTAACAGGCAATCAGCCCCAGCATTTT. As protein: CASSLTGNQPQHF.

The rearrangement links TRBV9 to TRBJ2-3; D possibly corresponds to TRBD2 (6 bases). V lost 4 bases, J lost 1 base, and 10 bases lay in between. Germline V gives CDR1 SGDLS, CDR2 YYNGEE. The CDR3 contains 14 residues. The CDR3 nucleotides are TGTGCCAGCAGCTCGGGACTCCGCACAGATACGCAGTATTTT. Its translation is CASSSGLRTDTQYF.

The chain uses TRBV3-1 (or the pseudogene TRBV3-2) and TRBJ2-7; D may be TRBD1 (6 bases). The CDR3 is 15 amino acids. The germline V and J ends were trimmed by 4 bases and 3 bases, with 16 bases remaining between them. Looked up from germline, CDR1 is LGHDT and CDR2 is YNNKEL (reference sequence). CDR3 protein: CASSLKPGHLYEQYF. The CDR3 DNA sequence: TGTGCCAGCAGCCTTAAACCGGGACATCTCTACGAGCAGTACTTC.

The chain links TRBV4-1 to TRBJ1-4, with D perhaps matching TRBD1 (6 bases). This CDR3 region has 16 residues. Germline V CDR1 and CDR2: MGHRA, YSYEKL. Trimming removed 1 base from V and 6 bases from J, with 15 bases in between. The CDR3 region is CASSQAGRGFDEKLFF. The DNA of the CDR3 is TGCGCCAGCAGCCAAGCGGGCAGGGGTTTCGATGAAAAACTGTTTTTT.

The rearrangement joins TRBV15 to TRBJ2-7, with a tentative D call TRBD2 (6 bases). V was trimmed by 5 bases and J by 3 bases, leaving 8 bases between them. The germline V gene encodes CDR1 LNHNV and CDR2 YYDKDF (reference sequence). The CDR3 consists of 12 residues. The CDR3 spells CATSRDFYEQYF. The CDR3 nucleotides read TGTGCCACCAGCCGGGACTTCTACGAGCAGTACTTC.

This clone is a singleton in its sample. The J gene is TRBJ1-2, the V gene TRBV7-9; 9 bases line up with TRBD1. V lost 5 bases to trimming and J lost 2 bases; unmatched junction nucleotides: 3. The CDR3 is 14 amino acids. Per germline, CDR1 SEHNR and CDR2 FQNEAQ (reference sequence). Written as DNA, the CDR3 is TGTGCCAGCAGCGGGACAGGGCCCAACTATGGCTACACCTTC. Protein sequence: CASSGTGPNYGYTF.

This clone was found once. The chain is built from TRBV10-2 and TRBJ1-1, with D possibly being TRBD1 (5 bases). The length of the CDR3 is 14 residues. Per the germline V gene, CDR1 is WSHSY and CDR2 is SAAADI. Deletions cut 0 bases from V and 8 bases from J, with 13 bases between. The CDR3 DNA is TGCGCCAGCAGTGAGTCAGGAGGGGTTGGGGAAGCTTTCTTT. Translating gives CASSESGGVGEAFF.

The V call is TRBV28, the J call TRBJ2-5; the match to TRBD2 covers 8 bases. Trimming took 2 bases from V and 1 from J; bases not matched to a gene: 9. Germline V CDR1 and CDR2: MDHEN, SYDVKM. This CDR3 region has 17 residues. DNA for the CDR3: TGTGCCAGCAGTTTAGTTCTCTTTAGCGGGACCCAAGAGACCCAGTACTTC. Translating gives CASSLVLFSGTQETQYF.

V usage is TRBV5-1 and J usage is TRBJ1-1; TRBD1 aligns across 9 bases. The CDR3 is 15 residues long. The J segment lost 4 bases and the V segment lost 3 bases, leaving 7 bases of the junction unmatched. Germline CDR1 SGHRS, CDR2 YFSETQ. The CDR3 coding sequence is TGCGCCAGCAGCTCTAATCCGGGACAGGGCACTGAAGCTTTCTTT. It specifies CASSSNPGQGTEAFF.

V and J are TRBV6-2 or TRBV6-3 and TRBJ2-1; 8 bases map to TRBD2. This CDR3 contains 15 residues. The germline gives CDR1 MNHEY, CDR2 SVGEGT. The trim removed 4 bases at V and 10 bases at J, leaving 12 bases unmatched. CDR3 in amino acids: CASSFLASGFSEQFF. As DNA, the CDR3 is TGTGCCAGCAGTTTTCTGGCTAGCGGGTTCTCCGAGCAGTTCTTC.